What follows is one T cell receptor (beta chain) and its context. No antigen is known for it. The entry originates in a study of shared clonotypes between healthy human individuals. Naive CD8 populations comprised CD45RO-negative cells positively selected for CCR7, excluding terminally differentiated effector memory CD45RA+ cells. Study-level results: Among the subsets, naive ones generally showed larger estimated richness than memory ones.

The repertoire was sequenced with immunoSEQ multiplex PCR; TCRdb's copy has only in-frame clones and lacks some. The repertoire holds about 2 million clones, with less than 95% as singletons. This CDR3 region has 14 residues. V lost 0 bases, J lost 7 bases, and 13 bases lay in between. Germline V gives CDR1 LGHNA, CDR2 YNFKEQ. This clonotype was sampled from a young man in good health. The material sequenced was naive CD8+ T cells sorted from blood. The rearrangement uses TRBV4-2 and TRBJ2-7, with D possibly matching TRBD2 (5 bases). The CDR3 nucleotides are TGTGCCAGCAGCCAAGATGAAACTAGATGGGAGCAGTACTTC. Amino acid sequence: CASSQDETRWEQYF.